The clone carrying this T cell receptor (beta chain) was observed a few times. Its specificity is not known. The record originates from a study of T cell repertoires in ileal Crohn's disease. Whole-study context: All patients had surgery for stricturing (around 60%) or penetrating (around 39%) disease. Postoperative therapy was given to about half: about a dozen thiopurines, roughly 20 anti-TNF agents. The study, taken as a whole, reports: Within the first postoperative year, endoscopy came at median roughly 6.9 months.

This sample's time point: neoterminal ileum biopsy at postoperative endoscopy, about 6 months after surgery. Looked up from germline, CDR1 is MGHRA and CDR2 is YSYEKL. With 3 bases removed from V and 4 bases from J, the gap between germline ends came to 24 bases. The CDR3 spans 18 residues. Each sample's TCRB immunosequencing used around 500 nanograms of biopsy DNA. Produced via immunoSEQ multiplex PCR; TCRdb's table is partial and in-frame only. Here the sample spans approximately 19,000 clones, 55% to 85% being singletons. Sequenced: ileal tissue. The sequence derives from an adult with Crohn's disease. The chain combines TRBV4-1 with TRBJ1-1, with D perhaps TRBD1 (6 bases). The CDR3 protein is CASSHSKGWDIGRTEAFF. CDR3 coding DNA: TGCGCCAGCAGCCATTCAAAGGGTTGGGACATCGGTCGCACTGAAGCTTTCTTT.